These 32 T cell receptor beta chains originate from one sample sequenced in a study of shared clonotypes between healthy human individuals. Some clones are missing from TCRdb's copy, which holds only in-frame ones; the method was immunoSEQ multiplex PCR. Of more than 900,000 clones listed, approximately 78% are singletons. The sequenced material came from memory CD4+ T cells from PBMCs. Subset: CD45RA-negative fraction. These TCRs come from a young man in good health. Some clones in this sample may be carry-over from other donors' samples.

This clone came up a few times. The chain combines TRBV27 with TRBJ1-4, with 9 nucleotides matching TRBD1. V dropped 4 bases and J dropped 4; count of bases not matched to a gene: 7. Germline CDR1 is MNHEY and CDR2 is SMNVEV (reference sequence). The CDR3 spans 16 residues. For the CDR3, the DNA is TGTGCCAGCAGTTCGGTCGACAGGGGGTATAATGAAAAACTGTTTTTT. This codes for CASSSVDRGYNEKLFF.

The CDR3 sequence: CASRGITLAGELFF. The CDR3 nucleotides are TGCGCCAGCAGGGGGATAACGCTAGCCGGGGAGCTGTTTTTT. J is TRBJ2-2 and V is TRBV5-1; D ambiguous. Germline values: CDR1 SGHRS, CDR2 YFSETQ. Between the trimmed V and J ends, which lost 5 bases and 6 bases, there was a span of 14 bases. CDR3 length: 14 residues.

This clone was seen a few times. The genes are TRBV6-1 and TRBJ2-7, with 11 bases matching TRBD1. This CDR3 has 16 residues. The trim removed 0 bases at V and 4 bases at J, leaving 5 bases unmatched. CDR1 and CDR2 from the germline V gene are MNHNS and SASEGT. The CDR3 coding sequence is TGTGCCAGCAGTGAAGCGGGGACAGGGGGATGGTACGAGCAGTACTTC. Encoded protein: CASSEAGTGGWYEQYF.

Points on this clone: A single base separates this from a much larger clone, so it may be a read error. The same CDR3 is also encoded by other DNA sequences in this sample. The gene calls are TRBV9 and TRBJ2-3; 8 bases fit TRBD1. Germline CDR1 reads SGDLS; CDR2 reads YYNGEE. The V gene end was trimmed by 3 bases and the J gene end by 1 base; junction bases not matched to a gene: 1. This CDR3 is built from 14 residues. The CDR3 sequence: CASSAGQGTDTQYF. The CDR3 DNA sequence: TGTGCCAGCAGCGCGGGACAGGGCACAGATACGCAGTATTTT.

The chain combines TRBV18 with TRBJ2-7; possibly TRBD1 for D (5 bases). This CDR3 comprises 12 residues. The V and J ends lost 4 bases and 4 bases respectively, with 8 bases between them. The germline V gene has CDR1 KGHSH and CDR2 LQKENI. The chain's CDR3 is CASSLQGYEQYF. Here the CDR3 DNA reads TGTGCCAGCTCACTCCAGGGATACGAGCAGTACTTC.

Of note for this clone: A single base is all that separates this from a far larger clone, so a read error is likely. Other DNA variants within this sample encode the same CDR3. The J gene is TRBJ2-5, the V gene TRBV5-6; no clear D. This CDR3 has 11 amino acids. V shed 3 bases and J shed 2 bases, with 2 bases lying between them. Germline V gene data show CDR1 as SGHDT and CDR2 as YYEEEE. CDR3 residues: CASSSQETQYF. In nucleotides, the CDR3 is TGTGCCAGCAGCTCACAAGAGACCCAGTACTTC.

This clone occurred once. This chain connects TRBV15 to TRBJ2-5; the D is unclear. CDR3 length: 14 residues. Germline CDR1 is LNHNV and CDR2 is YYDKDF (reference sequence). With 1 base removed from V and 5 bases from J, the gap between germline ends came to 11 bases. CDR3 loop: CATSRGIVGETQYF. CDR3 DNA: TGTGCCACCAGCAGAGGAATAGTGGGGGAGACCCAGTACTTC.

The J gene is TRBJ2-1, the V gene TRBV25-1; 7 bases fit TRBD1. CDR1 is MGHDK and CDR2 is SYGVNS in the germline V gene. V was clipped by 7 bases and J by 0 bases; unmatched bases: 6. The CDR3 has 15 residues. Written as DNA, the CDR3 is TGTGCCAGCACCGGACAGGCGAGCTCCTACAATGAGCAGTTCTTC. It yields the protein CASTGQASSYNEQFF. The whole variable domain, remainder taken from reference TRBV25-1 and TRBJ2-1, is EADIYQTPRYLVIGTGKKITLECSQTMGHDKMYWYQQDPGMELHLIHYSYGVNSTEKGDLSSESTVSRIRTEHFPLTLESARPSHTSQYLCASTGQASSYNEQFFGPGTRLTVL.

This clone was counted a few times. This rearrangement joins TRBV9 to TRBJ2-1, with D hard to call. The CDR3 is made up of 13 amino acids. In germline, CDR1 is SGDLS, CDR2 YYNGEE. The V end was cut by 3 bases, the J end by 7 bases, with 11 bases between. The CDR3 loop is CASSAQLFNEQFF. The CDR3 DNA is TGTGCCAGCAGCGCACAACTTTTTAATGAGCAGTTCTTC.

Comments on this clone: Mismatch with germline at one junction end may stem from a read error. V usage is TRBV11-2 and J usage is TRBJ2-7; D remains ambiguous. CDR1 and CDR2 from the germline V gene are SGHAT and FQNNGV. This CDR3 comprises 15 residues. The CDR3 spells CASSFNLVGSSEQYF. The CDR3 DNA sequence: TGTGCCAGCAGCTTCAACCTCGTCGGCTCCTCCGAGCAGTACTTC.

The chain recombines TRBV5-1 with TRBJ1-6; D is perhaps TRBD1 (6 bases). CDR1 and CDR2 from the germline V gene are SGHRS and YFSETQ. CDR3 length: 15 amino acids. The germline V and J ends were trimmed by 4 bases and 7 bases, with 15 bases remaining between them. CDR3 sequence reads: CASSDRPSGNSPLHF. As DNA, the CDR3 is TGCGCCAGCAGCGACAGGCCCTCGGGGAATTCACCCCTCCACTTT.

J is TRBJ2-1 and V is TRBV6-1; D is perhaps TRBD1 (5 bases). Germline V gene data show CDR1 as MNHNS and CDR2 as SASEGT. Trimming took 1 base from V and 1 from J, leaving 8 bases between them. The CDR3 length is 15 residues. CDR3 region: CASSEDRYSYNEQFF. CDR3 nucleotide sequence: TGTGCCAGCAGTGAAGACAGGTATTCCTACAATGAGCAGTTCTTC.

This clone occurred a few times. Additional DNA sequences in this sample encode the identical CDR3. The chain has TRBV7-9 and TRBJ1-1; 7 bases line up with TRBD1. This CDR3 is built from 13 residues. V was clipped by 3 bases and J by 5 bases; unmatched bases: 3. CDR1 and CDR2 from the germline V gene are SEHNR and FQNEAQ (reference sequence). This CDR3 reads CASSLEGATEAFF. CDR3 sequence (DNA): TGTGCCAGCAGCTTGGAGGGGGCGACTGAAGCTTTCTTT.

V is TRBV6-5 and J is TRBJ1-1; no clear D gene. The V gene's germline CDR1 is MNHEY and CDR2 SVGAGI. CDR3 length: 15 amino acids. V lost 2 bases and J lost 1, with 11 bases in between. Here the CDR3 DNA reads TGTGCCAGCAGTTACGGTCTGACACCGAACACTGAAGCTTTCTTT. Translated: CASSYGLTPNTEAFF.

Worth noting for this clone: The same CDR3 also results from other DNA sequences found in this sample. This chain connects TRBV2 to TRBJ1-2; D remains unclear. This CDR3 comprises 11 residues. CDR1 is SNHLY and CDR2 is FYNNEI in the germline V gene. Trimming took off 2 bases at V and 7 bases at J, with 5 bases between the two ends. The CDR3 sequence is CASSETGGYTF. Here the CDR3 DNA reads TGTGCCAGCAGTGAAACTGGTGGCTACACCTTC.

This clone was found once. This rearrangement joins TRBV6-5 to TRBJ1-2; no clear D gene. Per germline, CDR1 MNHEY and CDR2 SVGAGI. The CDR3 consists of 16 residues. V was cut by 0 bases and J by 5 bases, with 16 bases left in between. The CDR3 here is CASSYSFGGLSYGYTF. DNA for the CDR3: TGTGCCAGCAGTTACTCGTTTGGCGGACTTTCGTATGGCTACACCTTC.

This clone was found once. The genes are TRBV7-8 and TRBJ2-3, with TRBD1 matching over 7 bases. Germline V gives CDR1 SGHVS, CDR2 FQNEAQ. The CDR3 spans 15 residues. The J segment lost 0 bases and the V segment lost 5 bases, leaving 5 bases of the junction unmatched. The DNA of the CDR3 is TGTGCCAGCAGCCACCGGGACAGAAGCACAGATACGCAGTATTTT. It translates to CASSHRDRSTDTQYF.

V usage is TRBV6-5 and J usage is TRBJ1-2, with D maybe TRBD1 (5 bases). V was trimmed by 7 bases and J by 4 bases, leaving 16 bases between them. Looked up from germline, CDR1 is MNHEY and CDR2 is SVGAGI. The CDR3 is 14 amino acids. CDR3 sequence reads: CASTRGVQGYGYTF. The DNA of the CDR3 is TGTGCCAGCACCCGAGGGGTTCAGGGCTATGGCTACACCTTC.

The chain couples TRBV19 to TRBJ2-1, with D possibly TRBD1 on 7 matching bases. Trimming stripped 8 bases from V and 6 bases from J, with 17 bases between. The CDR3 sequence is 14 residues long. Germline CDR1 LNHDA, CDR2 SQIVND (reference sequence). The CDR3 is CASQQGRRGNEQFF. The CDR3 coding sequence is TGTGCCAGTCAACAGGGGCGGAGGGGCAATGAGCAGTTCTTC.

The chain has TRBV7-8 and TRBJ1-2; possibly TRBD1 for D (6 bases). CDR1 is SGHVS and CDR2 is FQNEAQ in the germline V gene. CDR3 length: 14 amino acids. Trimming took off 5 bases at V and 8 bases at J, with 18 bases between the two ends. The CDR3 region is CASSPAPRGGGYTF. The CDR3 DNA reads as TGTGCCAGCAGCCCCGCCCCCAGGGGTGGCGGCTACACCTTC.

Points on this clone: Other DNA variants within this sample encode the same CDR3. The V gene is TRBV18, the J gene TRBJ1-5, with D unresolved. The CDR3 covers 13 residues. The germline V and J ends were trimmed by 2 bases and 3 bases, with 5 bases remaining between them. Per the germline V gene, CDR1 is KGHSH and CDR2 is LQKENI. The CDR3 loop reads CASSPGLNQPQHF. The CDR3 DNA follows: TGTGCCAGCTCACCAGGGCTCAATCAGCCCCAGCATTTT.

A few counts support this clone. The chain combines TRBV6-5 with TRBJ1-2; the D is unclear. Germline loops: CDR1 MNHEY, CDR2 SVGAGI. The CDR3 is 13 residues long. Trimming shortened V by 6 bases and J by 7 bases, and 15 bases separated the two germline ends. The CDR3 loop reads CASRQRNYGGYTF. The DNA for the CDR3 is TGTGCCAGCAGACAACGTAACTATGGTGGCTACACCTTC.

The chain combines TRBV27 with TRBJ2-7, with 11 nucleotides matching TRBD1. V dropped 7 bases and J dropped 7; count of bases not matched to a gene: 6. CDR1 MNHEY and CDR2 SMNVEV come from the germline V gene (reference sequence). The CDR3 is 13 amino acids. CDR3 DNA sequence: TGTGCCAGCACGAGGGACAGGGGGGGGGAGCAGTACTTC. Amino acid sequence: CASTRDRGGEQYF.

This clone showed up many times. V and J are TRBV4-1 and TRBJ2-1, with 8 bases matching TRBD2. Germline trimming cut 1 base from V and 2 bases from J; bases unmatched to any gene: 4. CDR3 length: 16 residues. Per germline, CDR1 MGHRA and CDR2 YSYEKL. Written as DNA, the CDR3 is TGCGCCAGCAGCCAAGGGGTCGGGAGGGCCTACAATGAGCAGTTCTTC. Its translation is CASSQGVGRAYNEQFF.

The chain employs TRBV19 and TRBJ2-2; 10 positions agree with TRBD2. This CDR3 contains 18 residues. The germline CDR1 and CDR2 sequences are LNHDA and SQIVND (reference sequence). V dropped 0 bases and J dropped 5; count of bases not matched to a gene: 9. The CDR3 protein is CASSIEPTPSGSTGELFF. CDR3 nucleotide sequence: TGTGCCAGTAGTATAGAACCCACCCCTAGCGGGAGTACCGGGGAGCTGTTTTTT.

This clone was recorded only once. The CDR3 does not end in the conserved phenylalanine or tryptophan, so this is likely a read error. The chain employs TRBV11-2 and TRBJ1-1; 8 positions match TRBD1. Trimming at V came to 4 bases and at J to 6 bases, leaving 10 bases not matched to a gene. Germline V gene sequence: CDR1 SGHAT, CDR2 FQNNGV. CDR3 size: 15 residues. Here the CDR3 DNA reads TGTGCCAGCAGCTCCCTAGGTCAGGGGGCTGCTGAAGCTTTCCTT. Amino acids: CASSSLGQGAAEAFL.

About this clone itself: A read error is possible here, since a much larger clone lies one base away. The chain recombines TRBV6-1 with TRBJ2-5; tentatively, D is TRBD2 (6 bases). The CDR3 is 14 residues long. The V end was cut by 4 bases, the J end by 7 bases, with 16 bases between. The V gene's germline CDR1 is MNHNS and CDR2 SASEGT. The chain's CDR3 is CASSGRAGKGTQYF. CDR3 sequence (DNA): TGTGCCAGCAGTGGGAGGGCTGGTAAAGGGACCCAGTACTTC.

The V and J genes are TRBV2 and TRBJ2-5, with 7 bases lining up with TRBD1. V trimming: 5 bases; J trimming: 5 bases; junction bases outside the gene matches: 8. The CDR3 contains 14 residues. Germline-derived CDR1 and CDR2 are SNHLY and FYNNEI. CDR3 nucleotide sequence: TGTGCCAGCAGTCTATACAGGGGAGAGGAGACCCAGTACTTC. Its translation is CASSLYRGEETQYF.

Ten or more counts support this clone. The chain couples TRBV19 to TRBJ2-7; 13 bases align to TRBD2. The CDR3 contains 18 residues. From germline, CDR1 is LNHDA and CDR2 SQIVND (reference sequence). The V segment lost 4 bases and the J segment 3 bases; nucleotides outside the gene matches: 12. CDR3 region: CASSTQGLAGDRVYEQYF. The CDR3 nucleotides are TGTGCCAGTAGTACCCAAGGACTAGCGGGAGACCGAGTCTACGAGCAGTACTTC. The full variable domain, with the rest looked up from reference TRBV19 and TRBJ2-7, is DGGITQSPKYLFRKEGQNVTLSCEQNLNHDAMYWYRQDPGQGLRLIYYSQIVNDFQKGDIAEGYSVSREKKESFPLTVTSAQKNPTAFYLCASSTQGLAGDRVYEQYFGPGTRLTVT.

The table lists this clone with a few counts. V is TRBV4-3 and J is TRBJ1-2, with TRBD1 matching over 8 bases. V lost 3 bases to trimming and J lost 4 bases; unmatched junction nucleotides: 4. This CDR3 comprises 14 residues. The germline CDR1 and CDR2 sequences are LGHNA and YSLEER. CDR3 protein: CASSQNDRGYGYTF. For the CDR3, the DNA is TGCGCCAGCAGCCAGAACGACAGGGGCTATGGCTACACCTTC.

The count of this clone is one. The CDR3 DNA reads as TGCGCCAGCAGTTTTGGACAGGGGGCGACCCAGTACTTC. Translation: CASSFGQGATQYF. The chain combines TRBV5-1 with TRBJ2-5; 11 nucleotides agree with TRBD1. Germline CDR1 SGHRS, CDR2 YFSETQ. This CDR3 spans 13 amino acids. The J segment lost 7 bases and the V segment lost 5 bases, leaving 4 bases of the junction unmatched.

CDR3 loop: CASSYSGVGAFSAFF. As DNA, the CDR3 is TGTGCCAGCAGTTACTCGGGTGTTGGGGCATTTTCGGCTTTCTTT. V usage is TRBV6-5 and J usage is TRBJ1-1, with a possible D match to TRBD1 (5 bases). Germline CDR1 MNHEY, CDR2 SVGAGI. This CDR3 spans 15 amino acids. V was cut by 0 bases and J by 11 bases, with 19 bases left in between.